This TCR beta chain stems from a study of T-cell reconstitution after alpha-beta-depleted transplantation in children. General study findings and limits: Several patients had high TCRbeta diversity at day 60; it came from surviving recipient T cells and thymic progenitors. It was newly produced T cells that mostly accounted for T-cell counts and diversity one year after transplant. Where alpha-beta T cells came from about two months after transplant was reportedly several hundred expanded graft clones.

The TCRbeta library was prepared with unique molecular identifiers. One entry per CDR3 protein results from TCRdb running MiXCR on the PCR reads. The data hold 900,000 or so distinct CDR3 sequences, with 16% observed a single time. Notes on this clonotype: The antigen remains undetermined.

This CDR3 spans 12 amino acids. Trimming removed 3 bases at V and 10 bases at J, with 12 bases between. Germline CDR1 reads SEHNR; CDR2 reads FQNEAQ (reference sequence). The TCR was taken from a male patient under 18 who had a stem cell transplant for acute lymphoblastic leukemia, so the T cells may come from the graft donor. The chain recombines TRBV7-9 with TRBJ1-1, with D maybe TRBD1 (5 bases). Sequenced here: PBMCs, mostly from graft donor cells, sampled 360 days after TCRalphabeta/CD19-depleted stem cell transplant. In DNA, the CDR3 is TGTGCCAGCAGCTTCTGGGACGGGAGAGCTTTCTTT. Its translation: CASSFWDGRAFF.